This T cell receptor beta chain was recorded in a study of T cells of healthy individuals. Using its own MiXCR run on the 5' RACE reads, TCRdb lists one record per CDR3 protein. The profile shows tens of thousands of distinct CDR3 sequences, about a sixth of them singletons. In this sample, this clonotype turned up a few times. This receptor was taken from a human donor in good health.

CDR3 protein: CAAGTANTGELFF. Written as DNA, the CDR3 is TGTGCCGCCGGGACAGCGAACACCGGGGAGCTGTTTTTT. The gene calls are TRBV24-1 and TRBJ2-2, with TRBD1 matching over 7 bases. The J segment lost 0 bases and the V segment lost 12 bases, leaving 3 bases of the junction unmatched. Germline V gene data show CDR1 as KGHDR and CDR2 as SFDVKD. The CDR3 consists of 13 residues.